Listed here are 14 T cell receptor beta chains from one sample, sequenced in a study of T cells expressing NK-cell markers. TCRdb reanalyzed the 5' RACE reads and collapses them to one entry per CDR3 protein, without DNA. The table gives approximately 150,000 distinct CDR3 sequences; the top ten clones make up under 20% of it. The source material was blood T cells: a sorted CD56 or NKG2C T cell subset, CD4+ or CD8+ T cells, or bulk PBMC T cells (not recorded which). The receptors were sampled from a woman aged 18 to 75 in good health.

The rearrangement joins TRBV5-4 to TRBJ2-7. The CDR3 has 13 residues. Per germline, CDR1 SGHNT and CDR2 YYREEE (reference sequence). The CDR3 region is CASSLVSIDEQYF.

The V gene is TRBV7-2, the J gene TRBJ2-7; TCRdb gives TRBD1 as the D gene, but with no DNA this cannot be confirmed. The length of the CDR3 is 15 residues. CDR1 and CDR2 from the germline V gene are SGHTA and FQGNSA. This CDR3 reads CASSPTRDTTYEQYF.

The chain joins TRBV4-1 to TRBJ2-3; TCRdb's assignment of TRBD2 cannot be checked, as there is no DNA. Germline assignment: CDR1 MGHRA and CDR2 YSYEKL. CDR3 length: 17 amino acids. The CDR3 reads CASSQVVAGGPTDTQYF.

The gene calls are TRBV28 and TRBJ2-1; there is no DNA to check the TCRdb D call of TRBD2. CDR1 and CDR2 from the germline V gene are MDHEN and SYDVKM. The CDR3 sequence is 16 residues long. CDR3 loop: CASSHSGSRSYNEQFF.

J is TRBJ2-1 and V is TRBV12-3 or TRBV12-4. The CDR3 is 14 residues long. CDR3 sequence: CASSLLLTNNEQFF.

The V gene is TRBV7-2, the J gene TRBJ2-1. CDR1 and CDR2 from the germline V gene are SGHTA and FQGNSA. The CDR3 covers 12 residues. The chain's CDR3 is CASSLISSEQFF.

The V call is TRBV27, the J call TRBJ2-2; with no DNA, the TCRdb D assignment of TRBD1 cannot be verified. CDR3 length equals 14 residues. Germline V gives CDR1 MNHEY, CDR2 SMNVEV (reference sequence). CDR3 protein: CASRRDSFTGELFF.

This chain's CDR3 is CSAYHRGRKVNTEAFF. The chain links TRBV20-1 to TRBJ1-1; TCRdb proposes TRBD1, but this gene call is untestable without DNA. The CDR3 has 16 amino acids. Germline values: CDR1 DFQATT, CDR2 SNEGSKA (reference sequence).

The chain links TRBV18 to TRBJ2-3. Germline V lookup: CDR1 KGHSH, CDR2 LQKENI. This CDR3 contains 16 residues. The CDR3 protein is CASSPPYRTSTDTQYF.

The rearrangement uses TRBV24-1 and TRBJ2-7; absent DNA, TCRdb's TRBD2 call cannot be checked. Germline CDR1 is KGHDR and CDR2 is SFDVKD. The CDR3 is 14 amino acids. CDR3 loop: CATSEGLADYEQYF.

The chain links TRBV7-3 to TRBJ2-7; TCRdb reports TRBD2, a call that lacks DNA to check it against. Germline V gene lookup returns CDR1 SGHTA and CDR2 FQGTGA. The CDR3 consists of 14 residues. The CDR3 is CASSLSGLATEQYF.

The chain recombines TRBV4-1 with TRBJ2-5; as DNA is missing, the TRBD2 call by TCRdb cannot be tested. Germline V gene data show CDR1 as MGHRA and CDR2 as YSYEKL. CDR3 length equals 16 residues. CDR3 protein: CASSQGSSGRAETQYF.

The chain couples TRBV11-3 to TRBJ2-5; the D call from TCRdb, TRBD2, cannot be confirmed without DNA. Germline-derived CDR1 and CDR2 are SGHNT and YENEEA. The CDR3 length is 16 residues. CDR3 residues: CASSRGSGGVQETQYF.

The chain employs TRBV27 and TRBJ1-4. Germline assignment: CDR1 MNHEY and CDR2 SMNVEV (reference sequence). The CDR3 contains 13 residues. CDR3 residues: CASSLRTNEKLFF. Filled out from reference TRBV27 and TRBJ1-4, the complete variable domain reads EAQVTQNPRYLITVTGKKLTVTCSQNMNHEYMSWYRQDPGLGLRQIYYSMNVEVTDKGDVPEGYKVSRKEKRNFPLILESPSPNQTSLYFCASSLRTNEKLFFGSGTQLSVL.